A selection of T cell receptor beta chains follows, all from one sample in a study of graft-versus-host responses after intestinal transplantation. These receptors are not linked to any known antigen. The protocol was immunoSEQ multiplex PCR, while the TCRdb copy is restricted to in-frame clones and leaves out a portion. The data hold about 50,000 clones, with 80% to 95% observed a single time. The specimen comprised unstimulated CD4+ T cells sorted from spleen or lymph node cells, sampled before transplant. These TCRs come from a human donor who was the organ donor for an intestinal transplant. Both conserved end residues are part of each CDR3. A D gene is named only where the DNA matches it firmly. For some rows the clone size is stated as once, few or many, or as a class when expanded; others skip it.

-	TRBV28	TRBJ1-1	TRBD1	CASSFGGQGALNTEAFF	TGTGCCAGCAGTTTTGGGGGACAGGGGGCCTTGAACACTGAAGCTTTCTTT
-	TRBV7-2	TRBJ2-3	TRBD2	CASSLAHGSGRMGNTQYF	TGTGCCAGCAGCTTAGCGCACGGTAGCGGGAGAATGGGAAATACGCAGTATTTT
-	TRBV5-1	TRBJ2-5	-	CASSLGTSQETQYF	TGCGCCAGCAGCTTGGGGACGTCACAAGAGACCCAGTACTTC
once	TRBV30	TRBJ2-1	TRBD2	CAWSVLRGDNEQFF	TGTGCCTGGAGTGTACTCCGGGGGGACAATGAGCAGTTCTTC
-	TRBV6-5	TRBJ2-7	-	CASSYSRGPYEQYF	TGTGCCAGCAGTTACTCGAGGGGCCCCTACGAGCAGTACTTC
-	TRBV19	TRBJ1-4	TRBD1	CASSILIRDRGEKLFF	TGTGCCAGTAGTATCCTGATCCGGGACAGGGGTGAAAAACTGTTTTTT
-	TRBV27	TRBJ2-1	-	CASRGEYINNEQFF	TGTGCCAGCAGGGGGGAGTACATAAACAATGAGCAGTTCTTC
-	TRBV6-1	TRBJ1-1	-	CASSEVGGYTEAFF	TGTGCCAGCAGTGAAGTAGGGGGGTACACTGAAGCTTTCTTT
-	TRBV6-5	TRBJ1-2	TRBD1	CASSSQGARGYTF	TGTGCCAGCAGTTCTCAGGGGGCGAGGGGCTACACCTTC
-	TRBV11-2	TRBJ1-4	TRBD1	CASSFGTGIGEKLFF	TGTGCCAGCAGCTTTGGGACAGGGATCGGGGAAAAACTGTTTTTT
-	TRBV7-2	TRBJ2-7	-	CASSLAHSSYEQYF	TGTGCCAGCAGCTTAGCGCACAGCTCCTACGAGCAGTACTTC
-	TRBV2	TRBJ2-1	TRBD2	CASRPSGSGYNEQFF	TGTGCCAGCAGGCCCAGCGGGAGCGGCTACAATGAGCAGTTCTTC
-	TRBV6-6	TRBJ1-3	-	CASTKAGGSGNTIYF	TGTGCCAGCACCAAGGCGGGGGGGTCTGGAAACACCATATATTTT
-	TRBV4-1	TRBJ2-7	-	CASSPLQGVYEQYF	TGCGCCAGCAGCCCGTTACAGGGAGTCTACGAGCAGTACTTC
-	TRBV7-2	TRBJ1-5	TRBD1	CASSPGTGGDQPQHF	TGTGCCAGCAGCCCGGGGACAGGGGGCGATCAGCCCCAGCATTTT
-	TRBV5-1	TRBJ2-5	-	CASSLGGGGETQYF	TGCGCCAGCAGCTTGGGAGGAGGGGGCGAGACCCAGTACTTC
-	TRBV6-5	TRBJ2-5	TRBD2	CASSQGLVQYF	TGTGCCAGCAGTCAAGGACTAGTACAGTACTTC
-	TRBV7-8	TRBJ2-7	-	CASSLVQGSYEQYF	TGTGCCAGCAGCTTAGTACAGGGTTCCTACGAGCAGTACTTC
-	TRBV5-1	TRBJ2-7	-	CASSLSAQGSYEQYF	TGCGCCAGCAGCTTGAGTGCCCAGGGATCCTACGAGCAGTACTTC
-	TRBV11-1	TRBJ2-7	-	CASSLALGSASYEQYF	TGTGCCAGCAGCTTAGCGTTGGGTAGCGCCTCCTACGAGCAGTACTTC
-	TRBV4-3	TRBJ1-2	-	CASSHYRDGSGYTF	TGCGCCAGCAGCCATTACAGGGACGGGAGCGGCTACACCTTC
-	TRBV4-2	TRBJ2-7	-	CASSQDRRGFNEQYF	TGTGCCAGCAGCCAAGATCGGAGGGGGTTCAACGAGCAGTACTTC
-	TRBV4-2	TRBJ1-4	-	CASSQGGRDNEKLFF	TGTGCCAGCAGCCAAGGGGGCAGAGATAATGAAAAACTGTTTTTT
-	TRBV5-1	TRBJ2-1	-	CASSLILDEQFF	TGCGCCAGCAGCTTGATTTTGGATGAGCAGTTCTTC
-	TRBV28	TRBJ2-3	TRBD2	CASSPRGLAGGPSDTQYF	TGTGCCAGCAGTCCCCGAGGGCTAGCGGGAGGGCCCTCAGATACGCAGTATTTT
few	TRBV4-3	TRBJ2-5	TRBD2	CASSRGLAGQETQYF	TGCGCCAGCAGCCGAGGACTAGCGGGACAAGAGACCCAGTACTTC
-	TRBV19	TRBJ1-2	TRBD1	CASSIVGTGGSFVGYTF	TGTGCCAGTAGTATAGTCGGGACAGGGGGATCTTTTGTTGGCTACACCTTC
once	TRBV28	TRBJ1-1	TRBD1	CASSLGTGGMNTEAFF	TGTGCCAGCAGTTTGGGGACAGGGGGCATGAACACTGAAGCTTTCTTT
-	TRBV9	TRBJ1-6	-	CASSVDSSYNSPLHF	TGTGCCAGCAGCGTAGACAGCTCCTATAATTCACCCCTCCACTTT
-	TRBV19	TRBJ2-1	-	CASSIGFNNEQFF	TGTGCCAGTAGTATTGGTTTTAACAATGAGCAGTTCTTC
-	TRBV28	TRBJ2-7	TRBD1	CASRLRATGIEQYF	TGTGCCAGCCGACTCAGGGCGACAGGGATTGAGCAGTACTTC
-	TRBV10-3	TRBJ2-2	TRBD1	CAISERAGTGNTGELFF	TGTGCCATCAGTGAAAGGGCCGGGACAGGGAACACCGGGGAGCTGTTTTTT
once	TRBV29-1	TRBJ2-7	TRBD1	CSCRATGAVEQYF	TGCAGCTGCCGTGCGACAGGGGCCGTCGAGCAGTACTTC
-	TRBV5-1	TRBJ1-6	-	CASSPDTRNSPLHF	TGCGCCAGCAGCCCTGACACACGGAATTCACCCCTCCACTTT
-	TRBV19	TRBJ2-1	-	CASSSRSYNEQFF	TGTGCCAGTAGTAGCCGGAGTTACAATGAGCAGTTCTTC
-	TRBV18	TRBJ1-5	-	CASSLQGLNQPQHF	TGTGCCAGCTCACTTCAGGGGCTAAATCAGCCCCAGCATTTT
-	TRBV10-3	TRBJ2-2	-	CAISESPSRKIKVNTGELFF	TGTGCCATCAGTGAGTCCCCGAGCCGTAAAATTAAGGTGAACACCGGGGAGCTGTTTTTT
-	TRBV20-1	TRBJ2-7	-	CSATDHYEQYF	TGCAGTGCTACGGACCATTACGAGCAGTACTTC
-	TRBV19	TRBJ2-2	TRBD1	CASTNNRGYTGELFF	TGTGCCAGTACCAATAACAGGGGGTACACCGGGGAGCTGTTTTTT
-	TRBV28	TRBJ2-2	-	CASSGMDTGELFF	TGTGCCAGCAGTGGGATGGACACCGGGGAGCTGTTTTTT